The clone carrying this T cell receptor beta chain was recorded only once. The sample belongs to a study of blood T cell repertoires in COVID-19. Study as a whole: T cells, B-cell-depleted T cells, or PBMCs supplied cDNA or gDNA.

Produced via immunoSEQ multiplex PCR; TCRdb's table is partial and in-frame only. Here the sample spans roughly 200,000 clones, approximately 78% being singletons. Material: peripheral blood. The sequence came from a woman at least 80 years old with active or convalescent COVID-19.

CDR3 loop: CASSLLAGGRADTQYF. The CDR3 DNA sequence: TGTGCCAGCAGTCTACTAGCGGGGGGGAGGGCAGATACGCAGTATTTT. The chain joins TRBV2 to TRBJ2-3, with 13 bases identical to TRBD2. J gave up 4 bases and V 5 bases, and 6 bases lay outside the gene matches. The CDR3 runs to 16 residues. The germline gives CDR1 SNHLY, CDR2 FYNNEI.